These T cell receptor beta chains were read from a single sample in a study of control samples from healthy donors and cancer patients. TCRdb's table, derived via immunoSEQ multiplex PCR, lists solely in-frame clones and lacks some. The sample shows tens of thousands of clones, over 65% of them seen only once. Sequencing input: formalin-fixed, paraffin-embedded tissue. Receptors originate from a male donor with melanoma. CDR3s include the opening cysteine and the closing phenylalanine or tryptophan. Fields, in order: V gene, CDR3 protein.

TRBV3-1/TRBV3-2 CASSRRGGADTDTQYF
TRBV6-2/TRBV6-3 CASSSPDSGNYEQYF
TRBV11-2 CASSSILGGDSYEQYF
TRBV9 CASSVVGAGTEAFF
TRBV4-2 CASSQDRGGDTEAFF
TRBV24-1 CATSGSQWGDTEAFF
TRBV6-2/TRBV6-3 CASSPGTGVEQYF
TRBV2 CASRSREIADYEQYF
TRBV10-2 CASSVAGTTLHF
TRBV2 CASSFAGTSGADTQYF
TRBV6-1 CASSAAASYEQYF
TRBV29-1 CSVPLGAGGFSEQFF
TRBV5-1 CASATGLESGRWTEAFF
TRBV18 CASSPRRADEQFF
TRBV28 CASRVGTGNSPLHF
TRBV10-3 CAISEGLGSDEQYF
TRBV4-1 CASSLTRGSTSGANVLTF
TRBV15 CATASGSWADTQYF
TRBV13 CASSLLRDRGGSGANVLTF
TRBV6-6 CASGGGTEAFF
TRBV19 CASSGWTMGTDTQYF
TRBV14 CASSRSAAGTEAFF
TRBV2 CASSVTASPGDTQYF
TRBV7-6 CASSFRREVSSYNEQFF
TRBV4-2 CASSHSQGAGTGELFF
TRBV6-5 CASSYREETQYF
TRBV28 CASSLPTGGGGYTF
TRBV6-6 CASSPGGHEQYF
TRBV7-9 CASTETGRDGYTF
TRBV19 CASSIGGGLARIQQYF
TRBV5-8 CASSHLRESQETQYF
TRBV15 CATSRDLGSQQPQHF
TRBV7-8 CASGTRTGYTGELFF
TRBV6-6 CASSYSTGGGYTF
TRBV7-9 CASISSAGGSNEQFF
TRBV10-3 CAISQGQGLAEAFF
TRBV19 CASRDLTGIGGNEQFF
TRBV5-4 CASSGGGPKETQYF
TRBV24-1 CATSDTRLARNTGELFF
TRBV7-8 CASSPPRGLYEQYF
TRBV28 CASSSFGEGITDTQYF
TRBV9 CASSAPGTGVWGNTIYF
TRBV28 CASSPGQGRGWEQFF
TRBV4-1 CASSARQGNTGELFF
TRBV7-9 CASTQTDTQYF
TRBV24-1 CATNDFVPRTARSYEQYF